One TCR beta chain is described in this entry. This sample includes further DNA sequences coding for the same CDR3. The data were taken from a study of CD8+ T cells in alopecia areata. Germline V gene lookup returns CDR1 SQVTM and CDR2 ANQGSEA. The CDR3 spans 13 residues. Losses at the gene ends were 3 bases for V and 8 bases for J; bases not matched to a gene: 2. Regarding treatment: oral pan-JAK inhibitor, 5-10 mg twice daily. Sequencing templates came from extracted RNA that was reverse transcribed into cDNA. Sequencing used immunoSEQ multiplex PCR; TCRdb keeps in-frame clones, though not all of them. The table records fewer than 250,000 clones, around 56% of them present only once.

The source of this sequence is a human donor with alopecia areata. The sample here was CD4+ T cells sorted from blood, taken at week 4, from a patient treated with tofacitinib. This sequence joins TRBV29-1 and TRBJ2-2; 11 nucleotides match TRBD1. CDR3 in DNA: TGCAGCGTTGATGGACAGGGGGCTGGGGAGCTGTTTTTT. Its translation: CSVDGQGAGELFF.